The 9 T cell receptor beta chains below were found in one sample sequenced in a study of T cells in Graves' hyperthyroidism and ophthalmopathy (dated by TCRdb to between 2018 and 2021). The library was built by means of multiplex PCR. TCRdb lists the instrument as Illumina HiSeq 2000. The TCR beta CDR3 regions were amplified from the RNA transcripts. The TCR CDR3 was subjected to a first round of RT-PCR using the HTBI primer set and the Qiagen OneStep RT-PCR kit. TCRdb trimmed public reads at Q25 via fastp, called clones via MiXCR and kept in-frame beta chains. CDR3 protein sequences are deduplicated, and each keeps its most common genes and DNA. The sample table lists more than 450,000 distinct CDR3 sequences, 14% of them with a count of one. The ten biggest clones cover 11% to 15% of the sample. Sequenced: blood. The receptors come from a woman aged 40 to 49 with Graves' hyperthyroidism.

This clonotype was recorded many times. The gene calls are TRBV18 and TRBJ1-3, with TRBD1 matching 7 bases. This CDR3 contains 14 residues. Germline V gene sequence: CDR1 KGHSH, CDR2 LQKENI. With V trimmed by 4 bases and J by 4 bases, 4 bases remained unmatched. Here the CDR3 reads CASSLGTEGNTIYF. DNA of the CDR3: TGTGCCAGCTCACTCGGGACAGAGGGAAACACCATATATTTT.

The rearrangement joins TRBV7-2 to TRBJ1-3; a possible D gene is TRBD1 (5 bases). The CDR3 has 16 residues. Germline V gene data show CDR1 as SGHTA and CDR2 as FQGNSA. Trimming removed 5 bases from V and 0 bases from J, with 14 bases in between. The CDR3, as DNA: TGTGCCAGCAGCCCTGGGGCAGCGAGCTCTGGAAACACCATATATTTT. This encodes CASSPGAASSGNTIYF. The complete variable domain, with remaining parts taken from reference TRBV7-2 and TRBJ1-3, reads GAGVSQSPSNKVTEKGKDVELRCDPISGHTALYWYRQSLGQGLEFLIYFQGNSAPDKSGLPSDRFSAERTGGSVSTLTIQRTQQEDSAVYLCASSPGAASSGNTIYFGEGSWLTVV.

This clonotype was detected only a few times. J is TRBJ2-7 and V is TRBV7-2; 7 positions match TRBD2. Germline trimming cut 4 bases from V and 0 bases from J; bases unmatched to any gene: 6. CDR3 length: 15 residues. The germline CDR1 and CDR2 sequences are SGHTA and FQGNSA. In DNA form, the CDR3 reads TGTGCCAGCAGCTCCCGGACTAGGTCCTCCTACGAGCAGTACTTC. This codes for CASSSRTRSSYEQYF. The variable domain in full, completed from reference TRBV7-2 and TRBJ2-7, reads GAGVSQSPSNKVTEKGKDVELRCDPISGHTALYWYRQSLGQGLEFLIYFQGNSAPDKSGLPSDRFSAERTGGSVSTLTIQRTQQEDSAVYLCASSSRTRSSYEQYFGPGTRLTVT.

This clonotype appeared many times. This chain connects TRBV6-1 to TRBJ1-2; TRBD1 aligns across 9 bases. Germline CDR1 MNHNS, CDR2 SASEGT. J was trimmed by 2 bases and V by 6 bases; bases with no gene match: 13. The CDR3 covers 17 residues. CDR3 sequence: CASRGTGSPKVNYGYTF. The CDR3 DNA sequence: TGTGCCAGCAGGGGGACAGGGTCCCCAAAAGTCAACTATGGCTACACCTTC.

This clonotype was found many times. In DNA, the CDR3 is TGTGCCAGCAGCCTATGGACTAGCGCGATCTACGAGCAGTACTTC. It specifies CASSLWTSAIYEQYF. The genes are TRBV7-2 and TRBJ2-7, with 9 nucleotides matching TRBD2. Losses at the gene ends were 5 bases for V and 3 bases for J; bases not matched to a gene: 8. Looked up from germline, CDR1 is SGHTA and CDR2 is FQGNSA. This CDR3 is built from 15 residues.

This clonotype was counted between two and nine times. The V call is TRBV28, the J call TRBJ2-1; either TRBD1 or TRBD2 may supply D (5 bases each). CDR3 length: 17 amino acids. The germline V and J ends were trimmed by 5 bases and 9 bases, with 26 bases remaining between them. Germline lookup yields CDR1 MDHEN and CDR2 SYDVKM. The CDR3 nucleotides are TGTGCCAGCAGTCCCTTTGGCCCGAGGGACCTCCGAGGTGAGCAGTTCTTC. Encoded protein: CASSPFGPRDLRGEQFF.

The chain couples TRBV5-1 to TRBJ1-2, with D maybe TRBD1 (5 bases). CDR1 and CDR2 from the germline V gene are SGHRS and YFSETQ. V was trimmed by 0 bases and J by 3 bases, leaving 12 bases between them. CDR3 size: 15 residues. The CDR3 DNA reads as TGCGCCAGCAGCTTGGTGTCGAGGGGAGACTATGGCTACACCTTC. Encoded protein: CASSLVSRGDYGYTF.

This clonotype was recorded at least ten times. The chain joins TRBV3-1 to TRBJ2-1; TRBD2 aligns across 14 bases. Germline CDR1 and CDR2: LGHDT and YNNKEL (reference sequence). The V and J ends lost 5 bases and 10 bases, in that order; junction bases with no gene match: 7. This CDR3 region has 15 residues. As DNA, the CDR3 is TGTGCCAGCAGCAAGGGACTAGCGGGAGTAGGGGAGCAGTTCTTC. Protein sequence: CASSKGLAGVGEQFF.

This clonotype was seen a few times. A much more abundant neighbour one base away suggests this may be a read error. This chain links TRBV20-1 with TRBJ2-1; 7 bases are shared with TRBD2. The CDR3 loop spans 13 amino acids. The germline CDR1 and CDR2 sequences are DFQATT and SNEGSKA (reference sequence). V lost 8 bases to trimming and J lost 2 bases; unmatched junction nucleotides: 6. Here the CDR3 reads CSTAAGTYNEQFF. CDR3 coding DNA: TGCAGTACCGCAGCGGGAACCTACAATGAGCAGTTCTTC.